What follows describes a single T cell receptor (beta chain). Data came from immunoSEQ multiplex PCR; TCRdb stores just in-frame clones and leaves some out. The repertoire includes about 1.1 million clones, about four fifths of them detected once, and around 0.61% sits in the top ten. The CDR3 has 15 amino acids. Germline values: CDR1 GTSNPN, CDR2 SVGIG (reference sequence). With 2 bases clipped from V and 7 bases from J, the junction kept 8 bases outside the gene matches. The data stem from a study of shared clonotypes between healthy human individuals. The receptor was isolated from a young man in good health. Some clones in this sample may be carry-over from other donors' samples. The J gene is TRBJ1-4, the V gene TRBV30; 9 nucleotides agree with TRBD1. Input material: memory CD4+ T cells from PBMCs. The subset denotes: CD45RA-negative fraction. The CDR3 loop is CAWSSNRGRIEKLFF. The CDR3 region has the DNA TGTGCCTGGAGTTCTAACAGGGGGCGCATTGAAAAACTGTTTTTT.